This entry describes one T cell receptor beta chain. The authors' processing: Researchers report that nucleated cell counts were estimated from reference gene primer amplification. Sequenced by immunoSEQ multiplex PCR; TCRdb stores in-frame clones only, minus some. The V and J calls and the clone size are those of that table, but D and trimming were determined from the DNA. In the table there are 250,000 to 300,000 clones, around 88% of which are singletons. The CDR3 loop spans 11 amino acids. Germline V gene data show CDR1 as SNHLY and CDR2 as FYNNEI. The V and J ends lost 6 bases and 2 bases respectively, with 4 bases between them. This entry is derived from a study of blood T cell repertoires in COVID-19. About the research overall: The origin of the acute and convalescent COVID-19 samples was the United States, Italy and Spain. T cells, B-cell-depleted T cells, or PBMCs provided the cDNA or gDNA that served as material.

The receptor was derived from a woman aged 25-40 years who had recovered from COVID-19. The genes are TRBV2 and TRBJ2-5; D gene uncertain. Sequencing was done on a sample of peripheral blood. The DNA of the CDR3 is TGTGCCAGCAGCCAACAAGAGACCCAGTACTTC. Translation gives CASSQQETQYF.